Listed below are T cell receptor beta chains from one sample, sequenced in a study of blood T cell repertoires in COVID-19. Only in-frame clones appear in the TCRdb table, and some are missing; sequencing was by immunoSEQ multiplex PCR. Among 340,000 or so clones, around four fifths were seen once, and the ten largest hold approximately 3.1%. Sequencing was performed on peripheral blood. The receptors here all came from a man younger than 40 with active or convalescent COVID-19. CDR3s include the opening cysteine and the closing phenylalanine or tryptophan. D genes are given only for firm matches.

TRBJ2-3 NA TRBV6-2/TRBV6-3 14 CASSYRLEADTQYF TGTGCCAGCAGTTACCGACTAGAGGCAGATACGCAGTATTTT
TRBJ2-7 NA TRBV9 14 CASSPTGGVREQYF TGTGCCAGCAGCCCCACAGGGGGGGTGAGGGAGCAGTACTTC
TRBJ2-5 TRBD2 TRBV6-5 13 CASRAGTIETQYF TGTGCCAGCAGGGCCGGGACTATAGAGACCCAGTACTTC
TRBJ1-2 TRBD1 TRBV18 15 CASSPLPGTENGYTF TGTGCCAGCTCACCGCTGCCCGGGACAGAAAATGGCTACACCTTC
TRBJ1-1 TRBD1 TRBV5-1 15 CASSWGQGPNPEAFF TGCGCCAGCAGCTGGGGACAGGGCCCGAACCCTGAAGCTTTCTTT
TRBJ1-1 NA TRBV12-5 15 CASGSPGQLSTEAFF TGTGCTAGTGGTAGCCCGGGACAACTGAGCACTGAAGCTTTCTTT
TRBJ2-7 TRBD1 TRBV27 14 CASSRQGASYEQYF TGTGCCAGCAGCAGACAGGGGGCCTCCTACGAGCAGTACTTC
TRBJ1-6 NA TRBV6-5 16 CASSYPPQRGYSPLHF TGTGCCAGCAGTTACCCCCCACAGCGGGGTTATTCACCCCTCCACTTT
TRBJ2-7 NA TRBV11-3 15 CASSLDSYLAYEQYF TGTGCCAGCAGCTTGGACAGCTACTTGGCCTACGAGCAGTACTTC
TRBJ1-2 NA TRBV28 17 CASSLNGEQGFFYGYTF TGTGCCAGCAGTTTAAACGGAGAACAGGGTTTCTTCTATGGCTACACCTTC
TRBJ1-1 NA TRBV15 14 CATSREARDTEAFF TGTGCCACCAGCAGAGAGGCCAGGGACACTGAAGCTTTCTTT
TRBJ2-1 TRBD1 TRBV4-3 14 CASSQDLGGYEQFF TGCGCCAGCAGCCAAGATTTAGGGGGCTATGAGCAGTTCTTC
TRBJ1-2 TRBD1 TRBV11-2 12 CASSLDRDGYTF TGTGCCAGCAGCTTGGACAGGGATGGCTACACCTTC
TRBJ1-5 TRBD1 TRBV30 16 CAWGAGTGVGNQPQHF TGTGCCTGGGGGGCCGGGACAGGGGTTGGCAATCAGCCCCAGCATTTT
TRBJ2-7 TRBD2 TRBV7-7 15 CASSLGAGGFYEQYF TGTGCCAGCAGCTTGGGAGCGGGAGGCTTCTACGAGCAGTACTTC
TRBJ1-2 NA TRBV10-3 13 CAISEGTEGGYTF TGTGCCATCAGTGAAGGAACGGAGGGTGGCTACACCTTC
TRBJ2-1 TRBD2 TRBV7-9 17 CASSPGPSGGPYNEQFF TGTGCCAGCAGCCCTGGGCCTAGCGGGGGGCCGTACAATGAGCAGTTCTTC
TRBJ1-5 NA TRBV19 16 CASTPTRQGGHQPQHF TGTGCCAGTACCCCCACAAGGCAGGGTGGCCATCAGCCCCAGCATTTT